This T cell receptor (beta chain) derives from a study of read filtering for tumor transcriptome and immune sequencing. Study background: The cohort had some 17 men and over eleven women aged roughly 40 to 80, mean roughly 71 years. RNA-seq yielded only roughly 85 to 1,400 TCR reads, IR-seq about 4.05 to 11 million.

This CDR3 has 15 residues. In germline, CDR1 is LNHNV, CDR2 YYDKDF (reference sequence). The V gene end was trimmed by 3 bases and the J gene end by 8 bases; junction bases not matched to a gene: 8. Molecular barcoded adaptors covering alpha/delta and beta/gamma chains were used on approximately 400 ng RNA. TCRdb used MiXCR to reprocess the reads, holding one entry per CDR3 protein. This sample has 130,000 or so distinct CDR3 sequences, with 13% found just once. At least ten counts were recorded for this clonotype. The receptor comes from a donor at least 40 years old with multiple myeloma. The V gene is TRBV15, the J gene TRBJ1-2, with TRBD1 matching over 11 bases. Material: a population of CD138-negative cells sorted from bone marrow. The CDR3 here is CATSSSGTGGQGYTF. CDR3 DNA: TGTGCCACCAGCAGTTCCGGGACAGGGGGTCAAGGCTACACCTTC.